Shown below are 5 T cell receptor beta chains from a single sample sequenced in a study of T cell clonotyping in hematopoietic cell transplantation. Here immunoSEQ multiplex PCR was the method, and the copy in TCRdb shows in-frame clones only, minus some. Here the sample spans roughly 13,000 clones, just over 95% being singletons. Sequenced here: peripheral blood mononuclear cells, sampled 30 days after allogeneic stem cell transplant. Receptors originate from a female patient in her fifties or sixties who had an allogeneic stem cell transplant from an unrelated donor, so T cells may come from the graft donor. Some clones in this sample may be carry-over from other donors' samples.

The chain employs TRBV15 and TRBJ1-5; D remains unclear. The V gene lost 0 bases and the J gene lost 9 bases, with 6 bases spanning the gap. This CDR3 region has 12 residues. Germline V CDR1 and CDR2: LNHNV, YYDKDF (reference sequence). Written as DNA, the CDR3 is TGTGCCACCAGCAGAGACAGTCGGCCCCAGCATTTT. Protein product: CATSRDSRPQHF.

The chain uses TRBV30 and TRBJ1-3; a weak D match, TRBD1 (5 bases). Trimming shortened V by 2 bases and J by 7 bases, and 12 bases separated the two germline ends. This CDR3 has 13 residues. CDR1 GTSNPN and CDR2 SVGIG come from the germline V gene (reference sequence). CDR3 DNA: TGTGCCTGGAGTTGGCTAAGGGACAACACCATATATTTT. Protein product: CAWSWLRDNTIYF.

This clone appeared once. This chain connects TRBV4-2 to TRBJ2-3; 8 bases are a match to TRBD2. Per germline, CDR1 LGHNA and CDR2 YNFKEQ. With V trimmed by 1 base and J by 8 bases, 14 bases remained unmatched. The CDR3 spans 17 residues. The CDR3 here is CASSQGVRGGVGGTQYF. CDR3 DNA: TGTGCCAGCAGCCAAGGGGTACGGGGGGGCGTCGGGGGTACGCAGTATTTT.

This rearrangement joins TRBV1 to TRBJ1-1. TRBV1 represents a pseudogene. The CDR3 length is 14 residues. CDR3 in amino acids: CTSSHGLPNTEAFF. CDR3 in DNA: TGCACCAGCAGCCATGGACTGCCGAACACTGAAGCTTTCTTT.

This clone was counted a single time. CDR3 amino acids: CASSTNWGSGTEAFF. The CDR3 DNA is TGTGCCAGCAGCACAAATTGGGGGAGTGGCACTGAAGCTTTCTTT. This chain joins TRBV7-2 and TRBJ1-1; D is possibly TRBD1 (5 bases). The CDR3 is 15 amino acids. V lost 5 bases to trimming and J lost 4 bases, with 17 bases between them. CDR1 is SGHTA, CDR2 FQGNSA, per germline.